The 19 T cell receptor beta chains below come from one sample, sequenced in a study of CD8 T cells in ankylosing spondylitis. MiXCR was run by TCRdb on the 5' RACE reads, yielding one entry per CDR3 protein. The sample shows some 130,000 distinct CDR3 sequences, roughly 10% of them seen only once. The sample consisted of blood, either unsorted or a sorted T cell fraction (not recorded which). The receptors come from a female donor with ankylosing spondylitis or in good health (not recorded which).

The chain recombines TRBV12-2 with TRBJ2-3; the DNA was not compared with TRBD2, the D call given in the table. TRBV12-2 has pseudogene status. The CDR3 covers 14 residues. Here the CDR3 reads CASRLRVRTDTQYF. The CDR3 DNA reads as TGTGCAAGTCGCTTGCGAGTCCGCACAGATACGCAGTATTTT.

This clonotype has ten or more counts. The chain links TRBV20-1 to TRBJ2-3; no clear D gene. Germline loops: CDR1 DFQATT, CDR2 SNEGSKA (reference sequence). The CDR3 is made up of 12 amino acids. The V and J ends lost 5 bases and 6 bases respectively, with 12 bases between them. The CDR3 reads CSAPRRADTQYF. The CDR3, as DNA: TGCAGTGCTCCCCGTCGGGCGGATACGCAGTATTTT.

The chain has TRBV24-1 and TRBJ2-5, with 8 bases that match TRBD2. Germline V CDR1 and CDR2: KGHDR, SFDVKD. V shed 3 bases, J shed 2 bases, and the junction held 4 bases outside the gene matches. The CDR3 length is 15 residues. CDR3 sequence: CATSDRTGGQETQYF. The DNA for the CDR3 is TGTGCCACCAGTGATAGAACGGGGGGGCAAGAGACCCAGTACTTC.

This clonotype has a handful of counts. The chain uses TRBV20-1 and TRBJ2-3; 9 nucleotides align to TRBD2. CDR1 is DFQATT, CDR2 SNEGSKA, per germline (reference sequence). Trimming cost V 0 bases and J 7 bases; bases outside gene matches: 5. This CDR3 is built from 14 residues. The CDR3 DNA reads TGCAGTGCTAGAGATAGCGGGAGCGGGAATACGCAGTATTTT. This codes for CSARDSGSGNTQYF.

Points on this clonotype: This clone may be a read error of a much larger clone one base away. J is TRBJ1-5 and V is TRBV28; possible D gene TRBD1, 6 bases. Germline V gives CDR1 MDHEN, CDR2 SYDVKM. The CDR3 extends over 16 amino acids. The CDR3 is CASSPYRVNSNRPQHF. As DNA, the CDR3 is TGTGCCAGCAGCCCCTACAGGGTCAATAGCAATCGGCCCCAGCATTTT.

Regarding this clonotype: This sequence may be a read error, since a much larger clone differs from it by one base. The conserved final phenylalanine or tryptophan is absent from the CDR3, which likely points to a read error. V and J are TRBV14 and TRBJ1-1; 7 bases fit TRBD1. The V gene end was trimmed by 4 bases and the J gene end by 0 bases; junction bases not matched to a gene: 5. CDR1 SGHDN and CDR2 FVKESK come from the germline V gene. The CDR3 length is 15 residues. The CDR3 sequence is CASSLLTGMNTEAFL. CDR3 DNA: TGTGCCAGCAGCCTCCTGACAGGGATGAACACTGAAGCTTTCCTT.

This clonotype was picked up a small number of times. This may arise from a read error, as a much more abundant clone is one base away. This chain joins TRBV7-9 and TRBJ1-1; no clear D. The CDR3 loop spans 14 amino acids. Trimming shortened V by 1 base and J by 0 bases, and 6 bases separated the two germline ends. CDR1 is SEHNR and CDR2 is FQNEAQ in the germline V gene (reference sequence). As DNA, the CDR3 is TGTGCCAGCAGCTTAGAGGTCATGAACACTGAAGCTTTCTTT. Residues: CASSLEVMNTEAFF. The full variable domain, its missing parts supplied by reference TRBV7-9 and TRBJ1-1, is DTGVSQNPRHKITKRGQNVTFRCDPISEHNRLYWYRQTLGQGPEFLTYFQNEAQLEKSRLLSDRFSAERPKGSFSTLEIQRTEQGDSAMYLCASSLEVMNTEAFFGQGTRLTVV.

In its sample, this clonotype was seen many times. The chain joins TRBV29-1 to TRBJ2-1; 7 bases match TRBD2. Germline V gives CDR1 SQVTM, CDR2 ANQGSEA. The CDR3 consists of 17 residues. V was pared by 4 bases and J by 0 bases, with 12 bases of the junction left unmatched. CDR3 sequence (DNA): TGCAGCGTTGGCGGGGGAAAACTGGAGAGCTCCTACAATGAGCAGTTCTTC. Residues: CSVGGGKLESSYNEQFF.

This clonotype was found many times. V is TRBV20-1 and J is TRBJ2-7; TRBD1 might be the D (5 bases). Germline CDR1 reads DFQATT; CDR2 reads SNEGSKA (reference sequence). The CDR3 length is 15 residues. Deletions cut 5 bases from V and 4 bases from J, with 21 bases between. The CDR3 sequence is CSARPQVVGEYEQYF. The CDR3 DNA reads as TGCAGTGCTCGCCCCCAAGTGGTAGGGGAATACGAGCAGTACTTC.

In this sample, this clonotype turned up many times. V gene TRBV7-2 combines with J gene TRBJ1-1; no reliable D call. The CDR3 is 13 residues long. V was trimmed by 4 bases and J by 0 bases, leaving 6 bases between them. Germline V gives CDR1 SGHTA, CDR2 FQGNSA. The CDR3 nucleotides are TGTGCCAGCAGCTCCGCAATGAACACTGAAGCTTTCTTT. Its translation is CASSSAMNTEAFF.

The sample holds many counts of this clonotype. V is TRBV20-1 and J is TRBJ2-3; D gene uncertain. The CDR3 extends over 12 amino acids. The ends were cut back, 3 bases at V and 3 bases at J, with 7 bases in the middle. Germline V CDR1 and CDR2: DFQATT, SNEGSKA (reference sequence). CDR3 protein: CSASRGTDTQYF. The CDR3 DNA is TGCAGTGCTAGCCGCGGAACAGATACGCAGTATTTT.

This clonotype was counted at least ten times. The V gene is TRBV18, the J gene TRBJ1-2; D not certain. Trimming took off 5 bases at V and 4 bases at J, with 5 bases between the two ends. The CDR3 is 11 residues long. Germline V lookup: CDR1 KGHSH, CDR2 LQKENI. CDR3 amino acids: CASSNGYGYTF. CDR3 nucleotides: TGTGCCAGCTCAAATGGCTATGGCTACACCTTC.

This clonotype occurred many times. The chain is built from TRBV12-3 or TRBV12-4 and TRBJ1-1; no reliable D call. Between the trimmed V and J ends, which lost 8 bases and 3 bases, there was a span of 13 bases. The CDR3 loop spans 13 amino acids. CDR3 region: CASGVRGDTEAFF. CDR3 DNA sequence: TGTGCCAGCGGGGTGCGTGGGGACACTGAAGCTTTCTTT.

The chain joins TRBV20-1 to TRBJ2-7; weak D call: TRBD1 (5 bases). This CDR3 has 14 residues. Germline CDR1 DFQATT, CDR2 SNEGSKA (reference sequence). V dropped 0 bases and J dropped 4 bases, with 13 bases sitting between them. The CDR3 loop reads CSARDYRGAYEQYF. CDR3 nucleotide sequence: TGCAGTGCTAGAGATTACCGTGGGGCGTACGAGCAGTACTTC.

This clonotype was detected only a few times. A much larger clone sits a single nucleotide away, making a read error possible. This chain connects TRBV12-3 or TRBV12-4 to TRBJ2-5; perhaps TRBD2 as D (7 bases). The CDR3 covers 18 residues. The CDR3 reads CARSLAKFGGPGEETQYF. Written as DNA, the CDR3 is TGTGCCCGCAGTTTAGCGAAATTCGGGGGGCCAGGAGAAGAGACCCAGTACTTC.

This clonotype has at least ten counts. The J gene is TRBJ2-7, the V gene TRBV11-3; possible D gene TRBD2, 5 bases. Germline-derived CDR1 and CDR2 are SGHNT and YENEEA. The CDR3 is 12 residues long. The V gene lost 5 bases and the J gene lost 6 bases, with 11 bases spanning the gap. CDR3 sequence reads: CASSLLRAEQYF. The DNA for the CDR3 is TGTGCCAGCAGCCTCCTGAGGGCCGAGCAGTACTTC.

As for this clonotype: A much larger clone sits a single nucleotide away, making a read error possible. The chain links TRBV29-1 to TRBJ2-3, with 11 bases lining up with TRBD1. In germline, CDR1 is SQVTM, CDR2 ANQGSEA. The J segment lost 12 bases and the V segment lost 5 bases, leaving 13 bases of the junction unmatched. CDR3 length: 14 residues. The CDR3 reads CSVSAGTGGKSQYF. In DNA form, the CDR3 reads TGCAGCGTTTCCGCAGGGACAGGGGGAAAATCACAGTATTTT.

Ten or more counts support this clonotype. The chain combines TRBV13 with TRBJ2-5; maybe TRBD2 (5 bases). The CDR3 spans 13 residues. The ends were cut back, 5 bases at V and 2 bases at J, with 9 bases in the middle. Germline-derived CDR1 and CDR2 are PRHDT and FYEKMQ (reference sequence). CDR3 sequence (DNA): TGTGCCAGCAGCGATAGGAGGCAAGAGACCCAGTACTTC. This codes for CASSDRRQETQYF.

This chain links TRBV10-2 with TRBJ2-7, with D possibly being TRBD1 (5 bases). This CDR3 region has 12 residues. Between the trimmed V and J ends, which lost 8 bases and 3 bases, there was a span of 11 bases. Germline lookup yields CDR1 WSHSY and CDR2 SAAADI. In DNA, the CDR3 is TGCGCCAGCGGCGCAGGGCGCTACGAGCAGTACTTC. Translating gives CASGAGRYEQYF.